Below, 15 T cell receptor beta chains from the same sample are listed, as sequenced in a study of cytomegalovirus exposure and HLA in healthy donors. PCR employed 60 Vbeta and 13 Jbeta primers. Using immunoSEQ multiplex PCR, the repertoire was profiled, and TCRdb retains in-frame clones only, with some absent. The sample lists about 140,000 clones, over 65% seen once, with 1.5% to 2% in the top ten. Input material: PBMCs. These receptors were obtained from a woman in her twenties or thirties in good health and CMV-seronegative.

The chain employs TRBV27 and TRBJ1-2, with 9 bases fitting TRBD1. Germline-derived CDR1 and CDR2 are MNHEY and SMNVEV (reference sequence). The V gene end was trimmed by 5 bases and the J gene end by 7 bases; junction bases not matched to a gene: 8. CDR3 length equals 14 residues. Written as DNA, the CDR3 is TGTGCCAGCAGTCCGTGGACAGGGGCGGGTGGCTACACCTTC. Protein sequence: CASSPWTGAGGYTF.

The CDR3 here is CASSFRRLDSYNSPLHF. As DNA, the CDR3 is TGTGCCAGCAGTTTTCGCAGGCTTGATTCCTATAATTCACCCCTCCACTTT. The chain uses TRBV28 and TRBJ1-6; D remains ambiguous. This CDR3 has 17 residues. Trimming pared 3 bases from V and 1 base from J, leaving 13 bases between. Per germline, CDR1 MDHEN and CDR2 SYDVKM.

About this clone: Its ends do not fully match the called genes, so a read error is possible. Written as DNA, the CDR3 is TGTGCTAGCAGCCCGGTGGGGGGTTCAGAGACCCAGTACTTC. Its translation: CASSPVGGSETQYF. The chain combines TRBV7-7 with TRBJ2-5; a weak D match, TRBD2 (6 bases). This CDR3 region has 14 residues. Germline V lookup: CDR1 SSHAT, CDR2 FNYEAQ (reference sequence).

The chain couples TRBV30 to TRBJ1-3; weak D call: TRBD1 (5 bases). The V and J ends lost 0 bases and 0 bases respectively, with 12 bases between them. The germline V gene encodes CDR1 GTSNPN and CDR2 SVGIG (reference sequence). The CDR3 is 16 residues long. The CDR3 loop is CAWSVQDIPSGNTIYF. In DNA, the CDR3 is TGTGCCTGGAGTGTACAGGACATTCCCTCTGGAAACACCATATATTTT.

CDR3 DNA: TGTGCCAGTATCAGCGGGGCGGGAGGGCCGAACACCGGGGAGCTGTTTTTT. Protein product: CASISGAGGPNTGELFF. V usage is TRBV19 and J usage is TRBJ2-2, with TRBD2 matching over 9 bases. With V trimmed by 7 bases and J by 0 bases, 9 bases remained unmatched. CDR3 length equals 17 residues. CDR1 is LNHDA and CDR2 is SQIVND in the germline V gene (reference sequence).

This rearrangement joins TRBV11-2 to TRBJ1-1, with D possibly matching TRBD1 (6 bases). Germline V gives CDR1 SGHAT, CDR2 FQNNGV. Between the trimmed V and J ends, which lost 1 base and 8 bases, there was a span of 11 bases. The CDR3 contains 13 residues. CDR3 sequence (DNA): TGTGCCAGCAGCTTAGGGTTCCAGGGGGAAGCTTTCTTT. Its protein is CASSLGFQGEAFF.

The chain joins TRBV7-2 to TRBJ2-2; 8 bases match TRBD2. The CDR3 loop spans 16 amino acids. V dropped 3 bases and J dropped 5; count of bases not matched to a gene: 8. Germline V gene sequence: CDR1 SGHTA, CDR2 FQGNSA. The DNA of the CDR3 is TGTGCCAGCAGCTTCACAAGCGGGGGACGTACCGGGGAGCTGTTTTTT. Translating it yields CASSFTSGGRTGELFF.

CDR3 sequence: CASSQAGGVSSYNEQFF. CDR3 sequence (DNA): TGCGCCAGCAGCCAAGCGGGGGGCGTGAGCTCCTACAATGAGCAGTTCTTC. The V gene is TRBV4-1, the J gene TRBJ2-1, with D perhaps TRBD2 (7 bases). Germline assignment: CDR1 MGHRA and CDR2 YSYEKL. CDR3 length: 17 residues. Trimming removed 1 base from V and 0 bases from J, with 13 bases in between.

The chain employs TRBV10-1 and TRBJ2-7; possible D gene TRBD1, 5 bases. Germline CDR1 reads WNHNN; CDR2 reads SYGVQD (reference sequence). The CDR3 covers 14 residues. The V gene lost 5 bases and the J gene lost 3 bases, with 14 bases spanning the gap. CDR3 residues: CASSRQKHIYEQYV. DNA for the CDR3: TGCGCCAGCAGTAGACAGAAACACATCTACGAGCAGTACGTC.

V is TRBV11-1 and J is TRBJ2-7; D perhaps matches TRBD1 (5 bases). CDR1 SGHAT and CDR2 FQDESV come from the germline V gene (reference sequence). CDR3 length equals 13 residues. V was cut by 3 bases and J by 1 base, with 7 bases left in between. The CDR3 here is CASSFTGSYEQYV. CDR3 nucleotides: TGTGCCAGCAGCTTTACAGGTTCCTACGAGCAGTACGTC.

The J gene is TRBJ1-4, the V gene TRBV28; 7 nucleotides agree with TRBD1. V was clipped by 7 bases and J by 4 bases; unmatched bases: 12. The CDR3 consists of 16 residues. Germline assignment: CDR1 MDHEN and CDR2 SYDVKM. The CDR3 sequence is CASNREGGRNNEKLFF. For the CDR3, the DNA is TGTGCCAGCAACCGAGAAGGGGGCCGGAATAATGAAAAACTGTTTTTT.

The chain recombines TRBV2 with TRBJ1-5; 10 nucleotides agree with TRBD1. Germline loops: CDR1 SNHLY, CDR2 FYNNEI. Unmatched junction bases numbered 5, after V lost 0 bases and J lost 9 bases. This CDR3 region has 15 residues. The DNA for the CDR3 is TGTGCCAGCAGTGAAGCCGGGACAGGGGTTCTGCCCCAGCATTTT. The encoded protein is CASSEAGTGVLPQHF.

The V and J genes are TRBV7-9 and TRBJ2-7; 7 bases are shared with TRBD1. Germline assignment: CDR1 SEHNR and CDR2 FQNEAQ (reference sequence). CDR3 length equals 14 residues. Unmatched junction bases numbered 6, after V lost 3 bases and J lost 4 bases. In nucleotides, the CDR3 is TGTGCCAGCAGCTTGAGGGACAGCCAATACGAGCAGTACTTC. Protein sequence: CASSLRDSQYEQYF.

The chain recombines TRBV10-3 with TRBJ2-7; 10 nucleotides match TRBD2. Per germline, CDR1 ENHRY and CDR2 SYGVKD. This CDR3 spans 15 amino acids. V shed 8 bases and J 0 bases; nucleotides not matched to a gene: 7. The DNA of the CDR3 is TGTGCCATCGGAGGAGGGACTAGCGTCTCCTACGAGCAGTACTTC. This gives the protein CAIGGGTSVSYEQYF.

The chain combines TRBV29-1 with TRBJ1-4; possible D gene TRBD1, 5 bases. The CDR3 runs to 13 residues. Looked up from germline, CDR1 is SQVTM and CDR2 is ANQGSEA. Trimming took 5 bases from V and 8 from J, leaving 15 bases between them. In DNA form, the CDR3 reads TGCAGCGTTTCCCTTGCTCAGGGCGAAAAACTGTTTTTT. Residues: CSVSLAQGEKLFF.